The source of this T cell receptor beta chain is a study of neurological immune-mediated disorders. Background on the study: In a group of around 35 multiple sclerosis patients, around 31 had the relapsing-remitting type and 3 had the secondary progressive type.

V lost 0 bases and J lost 3, with 13 bases in between. The germline gives CDR1 DFQATT, CDR2 SNEGSKA (reference sequence). CDR3 length: 15 residues. A total of 2 million PBMCs stored at -80 degrees C provided the unsorted libraries. Many counts were recorded for this clonotype. Antigen specificity is unknown. Over 190 million TCR-beta sequences from 15-18 subjects came out of each sequencing run. TCRdb processed the 5' RACE reads anew with MiXCR; each CDR3 protein has one entry. The profile covers tens of thousands of distinct CDR3 sequences, with roughly 4% appearing a single time and approximately 5.3% taken by the ten largest. Whole-study results and caveats: The study found no CDR3 amino acid sequences shared by expanded clones across subjects, suggesting private repertoires in all groups.

Sequenced: PBMCs. The sequence was collected from a woman in her sixties or seventies with multiple sclerosis. The chain is built from TRBV20-1 and TRBJ2-3; possibly TRBD2 for D (5 bases). CDR3 region: CSARDPLAWTDTQYF. In DNA form, the CDR3 reads TGCAGTGCTAGAGATCCCCTAGCCTGGACAGATACGCAGTATTTT.